This entry features one T cell receptor beta chain sequence. The CDR3 extends over 20 amino acids. Germline V gene data show CDR1 as LNHDA and CDR2 as SQIVND (reference sequence). The ends lost 1 base at V and 0 bases at J; junction bases unmatched: 7. Here immunoSEQ multiplex PCR was the method, and the copy in TCRdb shows in-frame clones only, minus some. The sample lists approximately 53,000 clones; 70% to 90% were seen once. The sample belongs to a study of cytotoxic CD8 clonotypes in ibrutinib-treated CLL. The chain joins TRBV19 to TRBJ2-4, with TRBD2 identical over 15 bases. The sequencing here drew on PBMCs, taken after 24 months of ibrutinib treatment. The origin of this receptor is a human donor with chronic lymphocytic leukemia. The CDR3 nucleotides are TGTGCCAGTAGTATAGCCCCAGGACTAGCGGGAGGGCCAGCCAAAAACATTCAGTACTTC. Residues: CASSIAPGLAGGPAKNIQYF.